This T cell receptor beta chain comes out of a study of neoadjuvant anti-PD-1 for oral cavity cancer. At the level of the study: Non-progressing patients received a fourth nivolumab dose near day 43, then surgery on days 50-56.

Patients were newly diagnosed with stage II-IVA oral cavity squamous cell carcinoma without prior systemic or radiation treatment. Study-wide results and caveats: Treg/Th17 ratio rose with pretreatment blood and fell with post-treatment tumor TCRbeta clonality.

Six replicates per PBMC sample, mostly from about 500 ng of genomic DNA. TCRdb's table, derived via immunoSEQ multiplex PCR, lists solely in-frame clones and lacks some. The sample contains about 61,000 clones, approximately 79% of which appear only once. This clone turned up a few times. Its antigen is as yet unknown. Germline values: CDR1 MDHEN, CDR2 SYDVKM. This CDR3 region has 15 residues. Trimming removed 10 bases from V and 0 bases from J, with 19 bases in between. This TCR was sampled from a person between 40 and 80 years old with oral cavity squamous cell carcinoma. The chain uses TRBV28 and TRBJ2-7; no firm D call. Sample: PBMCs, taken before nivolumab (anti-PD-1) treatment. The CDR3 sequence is CAILPSGLPSYEQYF. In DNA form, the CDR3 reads TGTGCCATCCTCCCCTCGGGCCTTCCCTCCTACGAGCAGTACTTC. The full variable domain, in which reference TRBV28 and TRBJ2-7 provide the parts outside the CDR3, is DVKVTQSSRYLVKRTGEKVFLECVQDMDHENMFWYRQDPGLGLRLIYFSYDVKMKEKGDIPEGYSVSREKKERFSLILESASTNQTSMYLCAILPSGLPSYEQYFGPGTRLTVT.